The 5 T cell receptor beta chains given below trace back to one sample, sequenced in a study of read filtering for tumor transcriptome and immune sequencing. The library was built from approximately 400 ng RNA with molecular barcoded adaptors for alpha/delta and beta/gamma chains. TCRdb independently ran MiXCR on the reads; one entry per CDR3 protein. The table includes about 24,000 distinct CDR3 sequences, around 20% detected once. Material for sequencing was a population of CD138-negative cells sorted from bone marrow. Receptors originate from a donor over 35 with multiple myeloma.

This clonotype has a count of ten or more. The chain links TRBV20-1 to TRBJ1-1; D unclear. The length of the CDR3 is 11 residues. Trimming stripped 5 bases from V and 0 bases from J, with 4 bases between. Germline CDR1 DFQATT, CDR2 SNEGSKA (reference sequence). CDR3: CSAPMNTEAFF. The CDR3 coding sequence is TGCAGTGCTCCTATGAACACTGAAGCTTTCTTT.

Many counts were recorded for this clonotype. The rearrangement uses TRBV29-1 and TRBJ1-6, with TRBD1 matching over 10 bases. Per germline, CDR1 SQVTM and CDR2 ANQGSEA. The CDR3 loop spans 15 amino acids. V lost 7 bases to trimming and J lost 0 bases; unmatched junction nucleotides: 3. The DNA for the CDR3 is TGCAGCGCCAGGACAGGGGGCTCCTATAATTCACCCCTCCACTTT. Translating it yields CSARTGGSYNSPLHF.

Points on this clonotype: This may come from a read error, since a much larger clone is one base off. The rearrangement joins TRBV28 to TRBJ2-7, with TRBD1 identical over 9 bases. In germline, CDR1 is MDHEN, CDR2 SYDVKM. The CDR3 sequence is 17 residues long. V was clipped by 3 bases and J by 0 bases; unmatched bases: 9. The CDR3 here is CASSFFGTGSYSYEQYF. The DNA of the CDR3 is TGTGCCAGCAGTTTTTTTGGGACAGGGTCTTACTCCTACGAGCAGTACTTC.

Ten or more counts support this clonotype. V and J are TRBV30 and TRBJ1-4; possible D gene TRBD1, 6 bases. V lost 1 base and J lost 6, with 12 bases in between. This CDR3 has 14 residues. Germline V gene sequence: CDR1 GTSNPN, CDR2 SVGIG (reference sequence). CDR3 sequence (DNA): TGTGCCTGGAGTGCGACAGGAATTGATGAAAAACTGTTTTTT. It yields the protein CAWSATGIDEKLFF. Combining the CDR3 with reference TRBV30 and TRBJ1-4 gives the whole variable domain SQTIHQWPATLVQPVGSPLSLECTVEGTSNPNLYWYRQAAGRGLQLLFYSVGIGQISSEVPQNLSASRPQDRQFILSSKKLLLSDSGFYLCAWSATGIDEKLFFGSGTQLSVL.

This clonotype has at least ten counts. V and J are TRBV28 and TRBJ2-5, with D perhaps matching TRBD1 or TRBD2 (5 bases each). Per germline, CDR1 MDHEN and CDR2 SYDVKM. This CDR3 is built from 13 residues. V lost 2 bases and J 4 bases, leaving 8 bases between the germline ends. The CDR3 loop reads CASSLTGRETQYF. The CDR3 nucleotides read TGTGCCAGCAGTTTAACGGGGCGAGAGACCCAGTACTTC.